The TCR beta chain under discussion was sequenced for a study of T cells after yellow fever vaccination. TCRdb analysed the 5' RACE reads with MiXCR anew, one entry per CDR3 protein. This table holds 400,000 to 650,000 distinct CDR3 sequences, 20% to 25% found once. CDR1 and CDR2 (germline): SEHNR, FQNEAQ (reference sequence). V was cut by 9 bases and J by 4 bases, with 21 bases left in between. This CDR3 is 16 amino acids long. The sequence was obtained from a man between 18 and 35 years old who received the YFV17D yellow fever vaccine. The gene calls are TRBV7-9 and TRBJ2-2; possible D gene TRBD2, 6 bases. The material sequenced was PBMCs, taken around 3 weeks after the first yellow fever vaccination. The chain's CDR3 is CASTSFGGGATGELFF. CDR3 bases: TGTGCCAGTACCTCTTTCGGGGGTGGCGCCACCGGGGAGCTGTTTTTT.